These 22 T cell receptor beta chains share one sample of origin, sequenced in a study of blood T cell repertoires in COVID-19. This table comes from immunoSEQ multiplex PCR, and its TCRdb copy is limited to in-frame clones, with some not included. The repertoire consists of over 300,000 clones, with about 89% occurring once and the leading ten covering over 1%. The sequencing input was peripheral blood. All receptors derive from a man in his forties with acute or convalescent COVID-19.

The V and J genes are TRBV5-8 and TRBJ1-5; D unclear. The V gene's germline CDR1 is SGHTS and CDR2 YDEGEE. V was trimmed by 0 bases and J by 3 bases, leaving 10 bases between them. CDR3 length: 15 amino acids. In DNA form, the CDR3 reads TGTGCCAGCAGCTTGGTTGGGCAGATCAATCAGCCCCAGCATTTT. It is translated as CASSLVGQINQPQHF.

J is TRBJ2-7 and V is TRBV7-8; 7 bases line up with TRBD2. Germline trimming cut 1 base from V and 4 bases from J; bases unmatched to any gene: 4. This CDR3 has 14 amino acids. Germline V lookup: CDR1 SGHVS, CDR2 FQNEAQ. This CDR3 is CASSLGASGYEQYF. CDR3 bases: TGTGCCAGCAGCTTAGGGGCTAGCGGTTACGAGCAGTACTTC.

The V call is TRBV2, the J call TRBJ2-1; tentative D call: TRBD2 (6 bases). The CDR3 is made up of 12 amino acids. Trimming took 2 bases from V and 9 from J, leaving 8 bases between them. The V gene's germline CDR1 is SNHLY and CDR2 FYNNEI. The DNA of the CDR3 is TGTGCCAGCAGTGAACTGGGGGGTGAGCAGTTCTTC. It encodes CASSELGGEQFF.

CDR3 DNA sequence: TGTGCCTGGAGTGGACTAGCGACATTCGGGGATACGCAGTATTTT. Its protein product is CAWSGLATFGDTQYF. The rearrangement links TRBV30 to TRBJ2-3; 8 positions agree with TRBD2. There are 15 residues in the CDR3. Trimming removed 1 base from V and 6 bases from J; junction bases left unmatched: 9. The germline CDR1 and CDR2 sequences are GTSNPN and SVGIG (reference sequence).

V is TRBV11-2 and J is TRBJ1-6; 10 positions match TRBD1. Trimming removed 2 bases from V and 7 bases from J; junction bases left unmatched: 5. Germline values: CDR1 SGHAT, CDR2 FQNNGV. This CDR3 region has 16 residues. CDR3 nucleotides: TGTGCCAGCAGCTTACCTCCGGGACAGGGGAATTCACCCCTCCACTTT. This codes for CASSLPPGQGNSPLHF.

The gene calls are TRBV3-1 (or the pseudogene TRBV3-2) and TRBJ2-4; 7 nucleotides agree with TRBD1. Germline lookup yields CDR1 LGHDT and CDR2 YNNKEL (reference sequence). The CDR3 consists of 15 residues. V dropped 4 bases and J dropped 0; count of bases not matched to a gene: 3. The CDR3 coding sequence is TGTGCCAGCAGCCTTTGGGACAGAGCCAAAAACATTCAGTACTTC. The encoded protein is CASSLWDRAKNIQYF.

The chain combines TRBV29-1 with TRBJ2-7, with D possibly being TRBD1 (5 bases). The CDR3 length is 13 residues. The V end lost 6 bases, the J end lost 6 bases, and 18 bases lay between the germline ends. The V gene's germline CDR1 is SQVTM and CDR2 ANQGSEA. DNA for the CDR3: TGCAGCGTAAATGGAGCAGGGTCGGGCGAGCAGTACTTC. Its protein product is CSVNGAGSGEQYF.

The chain employs TRBV19 and TRBJ2-7; a possible D gene is TRBD2 (5 bases). The CDR3 length is 13 residues. The germline V and J ends were trimmed by 2 bases and 6 bases, with 11 bases remaining between them. The germline V gene encodes CDR1 LNHDA and CDR2 SQIVND (reference sequence). CDR3 sequence reads: CASSISLGSEQYF. The CDR3 DNA sequence: TGTGCCAGTAGTATATCATTAGGGAGCGAGCAGTACTTC.

The chain joins TRBV19 to TRBJ2-6; TRBD1 matches at 7 bases. The ends lost 3 bases at V and 0 bases at J; junction bases unmatched: 5. CDR3 size: 17 residues. Germline V gene lookup returns CDR1 LNHDA and CDR2 SQIVND (reference sequence). The chain's CDR3 is CASSIGTAYSGANVLTF. CDR3 nucleotides: TGTGCCAGTAGTATTGGGACAGCGTACTCTGGGGCCAACGTCCTGACTTTC.

The J gene is TRBJ2-7, the V gene TRBV19; a weak D match, TRBD1 (6 bases). Between the trimmed V and J ends, which lost 2 bases and 1 base, there was a span of 12 bases. Germline-derived CDR1 and CDR2 are LNHDA and SQIVND (reference sequence). CDR3 length: 15 amino acids. The CDR3 is CASSIIRGESYEQYF. The CDR3 DNA reads as TGTGCCAGTAGTATAATCAGGGGAGAGTCCTACGAGCAGTACTTC.

The genes are TRBV5-1 and TRBJ2-3; TRBD2 matches 8 bases. Trimming cost V 4 bases and J 5 bases; bases outside gene matches: 6. Germline V gene sequence: CDR1 SGHRS, CDR2 YFSETQ. The CDR3 runs to 14 residues. The CDR3: CASSIGLAKDTQYF. CDR3 nucleotides: TGCGCCAGCAGCATAGGACTAGCTAAAGATACGCAGTATTTT. The full variable domain, completed using reference TRBV5-1 and TRBJ2-3, is KAGVTQTPRYLIKTRGQQVTLSCSPISGHRSVSWYQQTPGQGLQFLFEYFSETQRNKGNFPGRFSGRQFSNSRSEMNVSTLELGDSALYLCASSIGLAKDTQYFGPGTRLTVL.

Remarks on this clone: It may be a read error: a sequence one base away is much more abundant. The J gene is TRBJ2-3, the V gene TRBV25-1; 10 bases align to TRBD2. With 3 bases clipped from V and 2 bases from J, the junction kept 2 bases outside the gene matches. The V gene's germline CDR1 is MGHDK and CDR2 SYGVNS. The CDR3 contains 15 residues. Here the CDR3 DNA reads TGTGCCAGCAGTGACGGGACTAGCGACACAGATACGCAGTATTTT. It translates to CASSDGTSDTDTQYF.

The chain employs TRBV7-8 and TRBJ1-1; 10 positions agree with TRBD1. From germline, CDR1 is SGHVS and CDR2 FQNEAQ. V shed 2 bases and J 11 bases; nucleotides not matched to a gene: 17. CDR3 length: 17 amino acids. As DNA, the CDR3 is TGTGCCAGCAGCTTATACGTCATAAACGCGGGACAGGGGACCGCTTTCTTT. Encoded protein: CASSLYVINAGQGTAFF. Together with reference TRBV7-8 and TRBJ1-1, the CDR3 gives the full variable domain: GAGVSQSPRYKVAKRGQDVALRCDPISGHVSLFWYQQALGQGPEFLTYFQNEAQLDKSGLPSDRFFAERPEGSVSTLKIQRTQQEDSAVYLCASSLYVINAGQGTAFFGQGTRLTVV.

In this sample, this clone turned up a few times. The V and J genes are TRBV18 and TRBJ1-1; D possibly corresponds to TRBD1 (6 bases). CDR1 is KGHSH and CDR2 is LQKENI in the germline V gene. CDR3 length equals 14 residues. V was trimmed by 3 bases and J by 4 bases, leaving 12 bases between them. The CDR3, as DNA: TGTGCCAGCTCACCTCAGGGGATGGTCACTGAAGCTTTCTTT. This sequence encodes CASSPQGMVTEAFF.

CDR3 sequence reads: CASSQARTVGNTIYF. The DNA of the CDR3 is TGTGCCAGCAGCCAAGCCAGGACAGTAGGAAACACCATATATTTT. This rearrangement joins TRBV4-2 to TRBJ1-3; D may be TRBD1 (6 bases). The CDR3 sequence is 15 residues long. Trimming took 1 base from V and 4 from J, leaving 11 bases between them. Germline values: CDR1 LGHNA, CDR2 YNFKEQ.

CDR3 sequence (DNA): TGTGCCACACGAAACGACGCGGGGGGACGAACTAGCACAGATACGCAGTATTTT. Translation gives CATRNDAGGRTSTDTQYF. The chain joins TRBV10-3 to TRBJ2-3, with 8 bases identical to TRBD2. Germline CDR1 is ENHRY and CDR2 is SYGVKD. This CDR3 has 18 residues. The V and J ends lost 10 bases and 0 bases, in that order; junction bases with no gene match: 18.

The CDR3 DNA follows: TGTGCCAGCAGCTCAATCCTAGAGAACACTGAAGCTTTCTTT. Encoded protein: CASSSILENTEAFF. The chain links TRBV7-9 to TRBJ1-1; D unclear. Germline V gene data show CDR1 as SEHNR and CDR2 as FQNEAQ (reference sequence). This CDR3 comprises 14 residues. The V end lost 4 bases, the J end lost 1 base, and 10 bases lay between the germline ends.

The chain is built from TRBV7-9 and TRBJ1-2; D unclear. The V end lost 1 base, the J end lost 3 bases, and 9 bases lay between the germline ends. There are 14 residues in the CDR3. Germline V gene lookup returns CDR1 SEHNR and CDR2 FQNEAQ (reference sequence). The DNA for the CDR3 is TGTGCCAGCAGCTTAGACTCCTATCACTATGGCTACACCTTC. It is translated as CASSLDSYHYGYTF.

A few counts support this clone. V and J are TRBV11-2 and TRBJ2-5; 7 nucleotides match TRBD1. The CDR3 runs to 15 residues. Germline CDR1 reads SGHAT; CDR2 reads FQNNGV. Trimming took 7 bases from V and 5 from J; bases not matched to a gene: 13. The CDR3 loop reads CASTLMTGRGETQYF. In DNA form, the CDR3 reads TGTGCCAGCACCCTCATGACAGGGAGAGGGGAGACCCAGTACTTC.

The chain employs TRBV4-1 and TRBJ1-2; weak D call: TRBD1 (5 bases). Trimming removed 0 bases from V and 5 bases from J, with 16 bases in between. Germline values: CDR1 MGHRA, CDR2 YSYEKL. There are 16 residues in the CDR3. The CDR3, as DNA: TGCGCCAGCAGCCAAGATCTAACGGCGGGGGGTTATGGCTACACCTTC. This gives the protein CASSQDLTAGGYGYTF.

The chain uses TRBV14 and TRBJ1-1, with 9 bases lining up with TRBD1. The trim removed 3 bases at V and 5 bases at J, leaving 10 bases unmatched. This CDR3 has 16 residues. Germline V gene sequence: CDR1 SGHDN, CDR2 FVKESK. CDR3 bases: TGTGCCAGCAGCCACCCGGGACAGGGAGGACGTACTGAAGCTTTCTTT. Translated: CASSHPGQGGRTEAFF.

The V and J genes are TRBV11-2 and TRBJ1-1; possible D gene TRBD1, 5 bases. V dropped 0 bases and J dropped 5 bases, with 13 bases sitting between them. The CDR3 is 15 amino acids. Germline V gives CDR1 SGHAT, CDR2 FQNNGV. The CDR3 DNA is TGTGCCAGCAGCTTAGAGGGGGGTTTTGGGACTGAAGCTTTCTTT. Encoded protein: CASSLEGGFGTEAFF.